The entry below gives a single T cell receptor (beta chain) sequence along with its context. These data are taken from a study of blood T cell repertoires in COVID-19. Generated by immunoSEQ multiplex PCR, the TCRdb table keeps only in-frame clones and is missing some. The sample yields 200,000 to 300,000 clones, around four fifths seen once. V lost 0 bases and J 5 bases, leaving 4 bases between the germline ends. Germline V CDR1 and CDR2: GTSNPN, SVGIG (reference sequence). The length of the CDR3 is 11 residues. The sequence came from a man aged 50 or older with acute or convalescent COVID-19. The gene calls are TRBV30 and TRBJ2-5; D unclear. Sequencing used peripheral blood. The CDR3 nucleotides are TGTGCCTGGAGTGTCGGGGAGACCCAGTACTTC. Amino acid sequence: CAWSVGETQYF.